This TCR beta chain was sequenced during a study of blood T cells in healthy people across ages. CDR1 SGHRS and CDR2 YFSETQ come from the germline V gene. The CDR3 spans 13 residues. J lost 6 bases, V lost 4 bases, and 4 bases had no gene match. Combining a sample-barcoded 5' primer with a J-beta primer mix, a second PCR ran for roughly 6 to 12 cycles. TCRdb analysed the 5' RACE reads with MiXCR anew, one entry per CDR3 protein. The data contain 1,100,000 or so distinct CDR3 sequences, 40% to 45% of them singletons. This chain connects TRBV5-1 to TRBJ1-5; 7 bases match TRBD1. Sequences were obtained from blood. The TCR originated in a woman between 55 and 75 years old in good health. The CDR3 sequence is CASSEDRVQPQHF. The CDR3 bases are TGCGCCAGCAGCGAAGACAGGGTTCAGCCCCAGCATTTT.